The present T cell receptor (beta chain) was sequenced within a study of T-cell reconstitution after alpha-beta-depleted transplantation in children. Study observations and caveats: Some patients owed their high day-60 TCRbeta diversity to surviving recipient T cells and thymic progenitors. By one year post-transplant, T-cell counts and diversity largely arose from T cells that were newly produced.

Unique molecular identifiers tagged the TCRbeta library. From the PCR reads, TCRdb called clonotypes with MiXCR, one entry per CDR3 protein. The sample consists of more than 200,000 distinct CDR3 sequences, roughly 24% of them appearing once. A note on this clonotype: Antigen specificity is unknown.

This CDR3 has 18 residues. From germline, CDR1 is SQVTM and CDR2 ANQGSEA. The ends lost 6 bases at V and 5 bases at J; junction bases unmatched: 21. The material was PBMCs, obtained before TCRalphabeta/CD19-depleted stem cell transplant. This sequence originates from a girl aged 2 to 9 with Fanconi anemia, due to receive a stem cell transplant. The V gene is TRBV29-1, the J gene TRBJ2-7; 11 nucleotides align to TRBD2. The CDR3 loop reads CSVTGAEVTSGGPNEQYF. For the CDR3, the DNA is TGCAGCGTCACTGGGGCCGAAGTAACTAGCGGGGGTCCCAACGAGCAGTACTTC.